What follows are 31 T cell receptor beta chains derived from one specimen sequenced in a study of T cell changes during pregnancy in multiple sclerosis (dated by TCRdb to the late 2010s). Libraries were prepared through the immunoSEQ multiplex PCR assay. Sourced from immuneACCESS, this table was stored by TCRdb with only in-frame sequences that have V and J called. A share of the clones is absent; for the studies checked, an unresolved V gene accounts for under half, and the remainder has no known explanation. The sample table holds 50,000 to 70,000 clones, of which 80% to 95% were seen once. The ten largest account for about 0.93% of the sample. Material: peripheral blood, obtained in the first trimester of pregnancy. The origin of the receptors is a female donor with multiple sclerosis, enrolled in a pregnancy study.

This clone was observed a single time. The rearrangement uses TRBV15 and TRBJ2-4, with TRBD1 matching over 9 bases. Germline CDR1 LNHNV, CDR2 YYDKDF (reference sequence). J lost 8 bases, V lost 0 bases, and 8 bases had no gene match. The CDR3 sequence is 16 residues long. The CDR3 bases are TGTGCCACCAGCAGAGATTTGCTGACAGGGGGGGACATTCAGTACTTC. Protein: CATSRDLLTGGDIQYF.

The DNA for the CDR3 is TGTGCCAGCAGCACCTCTCAGAACTCCTACGAGCAGTACTTC. This codes for CASSTSQNSYEQYF. The chain couples TRBV7-8 to TRBJ2-7; D is undetermined. This CDR3 comprises 14 residues. Germline V gene sequence: CDR1 SGHVS, CDR2 FQNEAQ. V was pared by 5 bases and J by 0 bases, with 11 bases between.

The CDR3 DNA reads TGCGCCAGCCTAAGTCTCCGGAGGTGGACCATATATTTT. Amino acid sequence: CASLSLRRWTIYF. The J gene is TRBJ1-3, the V gene TRBV10-1; D call uncertain. The V end lost 8 bases, the J end lost 10 bases, and 18 bases lay between the germline ends. Germline V gene sequence: CDR1 WNHNN, CDR2 SYGVQD (reference sequence). The CDR3 is made up of 13 amino acids.

This rearrangement joins TRBV20-1 to TRBJ1-2; the D gene is possibly TRBD1 (6 bases). The V gene lost 8 bases and the J gene lost 6 bases, with 13 bases spanning the gap. Per germline, CDR1 DFQATT and CDR2 SNEGSKA (reference sequence). The CDR3 is made up of 11 amino acids. CDR3 coding DNA: TGCAGTCCCTATGGACAGAATGGCTACACCTTC. Encoded protein: CSPYGQNGYTF.

This clone was counted a single time. The V call is TRBV6-4, the J call TRBJ2-1; maybe TRBD1 (5 bases). The CDR3 extends over 12 amino acids. Germline lookup yields CDR1 MRHNA and CDR2 SNTAGT. Trimming removed 5 bases at V and 9 bases at J, with 11 bases between. The CDR3, as DNA: TGTGCCAGCAGTCCGTCTAGGGGTGAGCAGTTCTTC. This codes for CASSPSRGEQFF.

There are a few counts of this clone. The chain uses TRBV7-8 and TRBJ2-5; 8 bases are a match to TRBD1. The CDR3 covers 15 residues. From germline, CDR1 is SGHVS and CDR2 FQNEAQ. V dropped 7 bases and J dropped 5; count of bases not matched to a gene: 12. CDR3 sequence (DNA): TGTGCCAGCACCCATAACAGGGGGGAAGTGGAGACCCAGTACTTC. It encodes CASTHNRGEVETQYF.

This sequence joins TRBV19 and TRBJ1-5; D not resolved. From germline, CDR1 is LNHDA and CDR2 SQIVND (reference sequence). The CDR3 totals 15 residues. V shed 7 bases and J shed 0 bases, with 13 bases lying between them. Here the CDR3 reads CASMEQTYSNQPQHF. DNA for the CDR3: TGTGCCAGTATGGAGCAGACGTATAGCAATCAGCCCCAGCATTTT.

The genes are TRBV4-3 and TRBJ1-2, with 9 bases fitting TRBD1. The CDR3 covers 16 residues. Germline V gene data show CDR1 as LGHNA and CDR2 as YSLEER. After removal of 0 bases from V and 10 bases from J, the junction contained 12 bases not matched to a gene. The CDR3: CASSQDIGGTGSTYTF. The CDR3 coding sequence is TGCGCCAGCAGCCAAGATATCGGAGGGACAGGGAGTACCTACACCTTC.

The V gene is TRBV7-9, the J gene TRBJ2-2; 7 bases are a match to TRBD2. The CDR3 is 17 residues long. V shed 4 bases and J 1 base; nucleotides not matched to a gene: 9. From germline, CDR1 is SEHNR and CDR2 FQNEAQ (reference sequence). The CDR3 region is CASSSTLGGRNTGELFF. CDR3 coding DNA: TGTGCCAGCAGCTCCACCCTCGGCGGGAGGAACACCGGGGAGCTGTTTTTT. Drawing the rest from reference TRBV7-9 and TRBJ2-2, the complete variable domain is DTGVSQNPRHKITKRGQNVTFRCDPISEHNRLYWYRQTLGQGPEFLTYFQNEAQLEKSRLLSDRFSAERPKGSFSTLEIQRTEQGDSAMYLCASSSTLGGRNTGELFFGEGSRLTVL.

The J gene is TRBJ1-4, the V gene TRBV5-6; no clear D gene. Trimming pared 4 bases from V and 8 bases from J, leaving 15 bases between. CDR3 size: 14 residues. The germline V gene has CDR1 SGHDT and CDR2 YYEEEE. For the CDR3, the DNA is TGTGCCAGCAGCCCTTGGCTGCGAGGCGAAAAACTGTTTTTT. Translation: CASSPWLRGEKLFF. The full variable domain, its missing parts supplied by reference TRBV5-6 and TRBJ1-4, is DAGVTQSPTHLIKTRGQQVTLRCSPKSGHDTVSWYQQALGQGPQFIFQYYEEEERQRGNFPDRFSGHQFPNYSSELNVNALLLGDSALYLCASSPWLRGEKLFFGSGTQLSVL.

This chain connects TRBV4-2 to TRBJ2-3; TRBD1 aligns across 7 bases. J lost 7 bases, V lost 2 bases, and 6 bases had no gene match. The CDR3 runs 14 residues. The germline CDR1 and CDR2 sequences are LGHNA and YNFKEQ. The CDR3 region has the DNA TGTGCCAGCAGCCAAAGGGACAGTCACTATACGCAGTATTTT. Its protein product is CASSQRDSHYTQYF.

This chain joins TRBV27 and TRBJ2-1; D not resolved. Trimming removed 7 bases from V and 6 bases from J, with 7 bases in between. CDR1 and CDR2 from the germline V gene are MNHEY and SMNVEV (reference sequence). The CDR3 has 11 residues. This chain's CDR3 is CASTGSNEQFF. CDR3 bases: TGTGCCAGCACCGGTAGCAATGAGCAGTTCTTC.

This clone occurred a few times. The chain links TRBV4-3 to TRBJ1-5; D remains ambiguous. CDR3 length equals 13 residues. Germline V lookup: CDR1 LGHNA, CDR2 YSLEER. V lost 0 bases and J lost 10, with 10 bases in between. In DNA form, the CDR3 reads TGCGCCAGCAGCCAAGATTTTGGCCGTCCCCAGCATTTT. Translation gives CASSQDFGRPQHF.

This clone was counted between two and nine times. The rearrangement uses TRBV5-1 and TRBJ1-2, with D perhaps TRBD1 (6 bases). Germline V gene sequence: CDR1 SGHRS, CDR2 YFSETQ. V was pared by 2 bases and J by 4 bases, with 12 bases between. There are 14 residues in the CDR3. DNA for the CDR3: TGCGCCAGCAGCTTAACAGGGTCTGCCTATGGCTACACCTTC. This codes for CASSLTGSAYGYTF.

The chain joins TRBV11-2 to TRBJ1-2; the D is unclear. Germline values: CDR1 SGHAT, CDR2 FQNNGV. The CDR3 consists of 11 residues. Trimming stripped 4 bases from V and 5 bases from J, with 5 bases between. CDR3 sequence: CASSSLYGYTF. CDR3 sequence (DNA): TGTGCCAGCAGCTCCCTGTATGGCTACACCTTC.

The chain employs TRBV5-5 and TRBJ1-2, with TRBD1 identical over 8 bases. CDR1 is SGHKS, CDR2 YYEKEE, per germline (reference sequence). The CDR3 runs 13 residues. The V segment lost 4 bases and the J segment 5 bases; nucleotides outside the gene matches: 4. CDR3: CASSVDRVYGYTF. The CDR3 nucleotides read TGTGCCAGCAGCGTGGACAGGGTGTATGGCTACACCTTC.

In DNA form, the CDR3 reads TGTGCTAGTGGTTTGGTCCCGCGGAGGGCCACTCATGCAGATACGCAGTATTTT. This codes for CASGLVPRRATHADTQYF. The J gene is TRBJ2-3, the V gene TRBV12-5; D is possibly TRBD2 (6 bases). The CDR3 has 18 residues. Germline loops: CDR1 LGHNT, CDR2 FRNRAP. Trimming cost V 0 bases and J 4 bases, with 20 bases left between them.

The chain carries TRBV2 and TRBJ1-6; possible D gene TRBD1, 5 bases. Germline lookup yields CDR1 SNHLY and CDR2 FYNNEI. This CDR3 is built from 14 residues. The V and J ends lost 7 bases and 5 bases respectively, with 12 bases between them. The chain's CDR3 is CASNSRGDNSPLHF. CDR3 in DNA: TGTGCCAGCAACTCCCGGGGGGATAATTCACCCCTCCACTTT.

This clone was recorded many times. J is TRBJ2-7 and V is TRBV4-1, with D perhaps matching TRBD1 (6 bases). Germline V gene sequence: CDR1 MGHRA, CDR2 YSYEKL. Trimming stripped 3 bases from V and 3 bases from J, with 15 bases between. The length of the CDR3 is 15 residues. The CDR3 DNA is TGCGCCAGCAGCCACGGTCGGGGCAGGGGCTACGAGCAGTACTTC. As protein: CASSHGRGRGYEQYF.

The gene calls are TRBV6-6 and TRBJ1-3; 7 bases agree with TRBD1. CDR3 length equals 15 residues. CDR1 MNHNY and CDR2 SVGAGI come from the germline V gene (reference sequence). Germline trimming cut 3 bases from V and 1 base from J; bases unmatched to any gene: 3. The CDR3 DNA follows: TGTGCCAGCAGTTATGGGGACAGATCTGGAAACACCATATATTTT. As protein: CASSYGDRSGNTIYF.

The chain combines TRBV4-3 with TRBJ1-2; possible D gene TRBD1, 5 bases. Trimming took 1 base from V and 2 from J, leaving 14 bases between them. The germline V gene encodes CDR1 LGHNA and CDR2 YSLEER. The CDR3 extends over 16 amino acids. For the CDR3, the DNA is TGCGCCAGCAGCCAAGTGGTCCCAGGGAAGAACTATGGCTACACCTTC. Amino acids: CASSQVVPGKNYGYTF.

This rearrangement joins TRBV29-1 to TRBJ2-5; D possibly corresponds to TRBD2 (5 bases). Germline assignment: CDR1 SQVTM and CDR2 ANQGSEA. The CDR3 has 13 amino acids. Trimming left V 6 bases short and J 4 bases short, with 15 bases between. The CDR3 coding sequence is TGCAGCGTCCAAGATTTCAGCGGAGAGACCCAGTACTTC. It encodes CSVQDFSGETQYF.

The chain uses TRBV6-6 and TRBJ2-1, with 9 bases that match TRBD2. Germline CDR1 and CDR2: MNHNY and SVGAGI (reference sequence). The CDR3 loop spans 16 amino acids. Trimming at V came to 2 bases and at J to 4 bases, leaving 6 bases not matched to a gene. The CDR3, as DNA: TGTGCCAGCAGTTACGGGCGGGGGGGCAGTTACAATGAGCAGTTCTTC. Protein product: CASSYGRGGSYNEQFF.

The rearrangement uses TRBV5-1 and TRBJ2-7, with 10 bases fitting TRBD1. The length of the CDR3 is 16 residues. After removal of 4 bases from V and 1 base from J, the junction contained 8 bases not matched to a gene. Germline CDR1 and CDR2: SGHRS and YFSETQ. The CDR3 nucleotides read TGCGCCAGCAGCCCGGGGACAGGGGCAATATCCTACGAGCAGTACTTC. Translating gives CASSPGTGAISYEQYF. Looking up the rest from reference TRBV5-1 and TRBJ2-7 gives the full variable domain: KAGVTQTPRYLIKTRGQQVTLSCSPISGHRSVSWYQQTPGQGLQFLFEYFSETQRNKGNFPGRFSGRQFSNSRSEMNVSTLELGDSALYLCASSPGTGAISYEQYFGPGTRLTVT.

V is TRBV9 and J is TRBJ1-3; D not certain. Germline-derived CDR1 and CDR2 are SGDLS and YYNGEE. The CDR3 loop spans 17 amino acids. Trimming left V 0 bases short and J 0 bases short, with 13 bases between. The CDR3 DNA follows: TGTGCCAGCAGCGTAGGTCATGGCTTTAACTCTGGAAACACCATATATTTT. Amino acids: CASSVGHGFNSGNTIYF. The full variable domain, in which reference TRBV9 and TRBJ1-3 provide the parts outside the CDR3, is DSGVTQTPKHLITATGQRVTLRCSPRSGDLSVYWYQQSLDQGLQFLIQYYNGEERAKGNILERFSAQQFPDLHSELNLSSLELGDSALYFCASSVGHGFNSGNTIYFGEGSWLTVV.

This clone was seen only once. CDR3 DNA: TGCAGCGTTCTGACAGGGATCGGTGGCTACACCTTC. The encoded protein is CSVLTGIGGYTF. The J gene is TRBJ1-2, the V gene TRBV29-1, with 7 nucleotides matching TRBD1. Unmatched junction bases numbered 7, after V lost 5 bases and J lost 7 bases. Germline V CDR1 and CDR2: SQVTM, ANQGSEA. The CDR3 consists of 12 residues.

The V and J genes are TRBV5-4 and TRBJ2-2, with 7 positions matching TRBD1. This CDR3 has 15 residues. Germline CDR1 reads SGHNT; CDR2 reads YYREEE (reference sequence). J gave up 6 bases and V 1 base, and 6 bases lay outside the gene matches. The DNA of the CDR3 is TGTGCCAGCAGCTTGAGTGACAGGGCCCCCGGGGAGCTGTTTTTT. Its translation is CASSLSDRAPGELFF.

The J gene is TRBJ2-3, the V gene TRBV7-9; 11 bases line up with TRBD2. CDR3 length: 17 amino acids. The ends lost 5 bases at V and 2 bases at J; junction bases unmatched: 9. Germline CDR1 SEHNR, CDR2 FQNEAQ (reference sequence). CDR3: CASSAQRLAGNTDTQYF. DNA of the CDR3: TGTGCCAGCAGCGCCCAAAGACTAGCGGGGAACACAGATACGCAGTATTTT.

This chain uses TRBV4-3 with TRBJ2-3; perhaps TRBD2 as D (5 bases). Germline V gives CDR1 LGHNA, CDR2 YSLEER. The CDR3 sequence is 13 residues long. V lost 0 bases, J lost 9 bases, and 10 bases lay in between. The CDR3 coding sequence is TGCGCCAGCAGCCAAGAAGTCCGGGAAACGCAGTATTTT. Residues: CASSQEVRETQYF.

The chain uses TRBV6-5 and TRBJ2-3; D may be TRBD2 (6 bases). From germline, CDR1 is MNHEY and CDR2 SVGAGI. V shed 2 bases and J shed 2 bases, with 8 bases lying between them. The CDR3 has 14 amino acids. Here the CDR3 DNA reads TGTGCCAGCAGTTACGAGCGGGCCACAGATACGCAGTATTTT. Protein product: CASSYERATDTQYF.

DNA for the CDR3: TGTGCCAGTAACCTAAGAACTACCACAGATACGCAGTATTTT. This codes for CASNLRTTTDTQYF. The chain couples TRBV19 to TRBJ2-3; D ambiguous. V lost 7 bases and J 2 bases, leaving 13 bases between the germline ends. The CDR3 contains 14 residues. Germline V CDR1 and CDR2: LNHDA, SQIVND (reference sequence).